This record concerns one T cell receptor (beta chain) sequence. Its specificity is unknown. Noted time point: 4-8 weeks after completion of therapy. The method was immunoSEQ multiplex PCR; TCRdb's version includes in-frame clones alone and lacks a portion of them. Here the sample spans nearly 20,000 clones, around 82% being singletons. The CDR3 is 17 amino acids. Germline CDR1 is SEHNR and CDR2 is FQNEAQ (reference sequence). Trimming took 3 bases from V and 0 from J; bases not matched to a gene: 6. The data are from a study of T cell therapy after organ transplantation. Overall study context: T cell doses, up to 6, came every 2 weeks; follow-up lasted 29 weeks. Across 2 to 6 intravenous infusions, patients got a median of 1.92 x 10^8 CMV-specific T cells. Study-wide results and limits: Post-therapy CD8 clonality change correlated inversely with pretherapy clonality. Concurrent antirejection and antiviral drugs remain unassessed confounders.

The rearrangement uses TRBV7-9 and TRBJ1-3; 9 bases align to TRBD1. The starting material was CD8+ T cells from blood, obtained after autologous CMV-specific T cell therapy. This clonotype was obtained from a human patient who had received a solid organ transplant and had CMV disease. A share of the T cells may be of graft donor origin. For the CDR3, the DNA is TGTGCCAGCAGCTTGGGGGACAGGGCCTTCTCTGGAAACACCATATATTTT. This encodes CASSLGDRAFSGNTIYF.